This T cell receptor beta chain was sequenced during a study of blood T cell repertoires in COVID-19. Enrolled through a virtual design, the participants were between roughly 18 and 95 years of age and came from roughly 22 US areas. Cohort allocation depended upon clinical history that participants reported. The CDR3 runs to 17 residues. The germline gives CDR1 SGHVS, CDR2 FNYEAQ. Trimming removed 5 bases from V and 4 bases from J; junction bases left unmatched: 13. TCRdb's copy holds only in-frame clones and misses some; the assay was immunoSEQ multiplex PCR. The table has under 250,000 clones, approximately 83% seen once; the top ten hold 3% to 3.5%.

The receptor's source is a woman aged 55-75 years who had recovered from COVID-19. The rearrangement joins TRBV7-6 to TRBJ2-1; 8 nucleotides line up with TRBD2. Sequenced sample: PBMCs or T cells enriched from blood (not recorded which). This chain's CDR3 is CASSPGPTGGGYNEQFF. DNA for the CDR3: TGTGCCAGCAGCCCCGGGCCCACGGGGGGGGGATACAATGAGCAGTTCTTC.